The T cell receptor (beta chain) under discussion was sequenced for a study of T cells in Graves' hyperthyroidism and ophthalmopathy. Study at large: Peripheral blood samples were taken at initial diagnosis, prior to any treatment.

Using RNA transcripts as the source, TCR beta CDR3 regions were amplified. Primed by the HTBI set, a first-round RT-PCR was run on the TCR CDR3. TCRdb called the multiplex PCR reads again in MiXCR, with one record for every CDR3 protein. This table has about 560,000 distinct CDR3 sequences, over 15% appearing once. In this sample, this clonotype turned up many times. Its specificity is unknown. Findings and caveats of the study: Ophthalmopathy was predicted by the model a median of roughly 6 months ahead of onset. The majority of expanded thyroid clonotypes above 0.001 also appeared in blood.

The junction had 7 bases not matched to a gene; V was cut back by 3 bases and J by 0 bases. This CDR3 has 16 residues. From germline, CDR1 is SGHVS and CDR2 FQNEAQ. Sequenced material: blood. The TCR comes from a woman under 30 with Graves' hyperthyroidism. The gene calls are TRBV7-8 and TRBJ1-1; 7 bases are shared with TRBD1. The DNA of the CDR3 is TGTGCCAGCAGCTTTCAGGACAGGCACCTGAACACTGAAGCTTTCTTT. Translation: CASSFQDRHLNTEAFF.